Listed below are T cell receptor beta chains from one sample, sequenced in a study of T cell responses to AZD1222 COVID-19 vaccine. The repertoire was sequenced with immunoSEQ multiplex PCR; TCRdb's copy has only in-frame clones and lacks some. The profile shows roughly 120,000 clones, roughly 87% of them singletons. The sample in question was peripheral blood, obtained on day 0 of AZD1222 vaccination. The receptors come from an adult in good health. CDR3s include the opening cysteine and the closing phenylalanine or tryptophan. Fields, in order: clone size, J gene, D gene, V gene, CDR3 protein, CDR3 DNA. D genes are given only for firm matches. A row's size may be missing; if present it is once, few, many or a size class.

. TRBJ2-1 . TRBV9 CASSLTGNEQFF TGTGCCAGCAGTCTTACAGGGAATGAGCAGTTCTTC
. TRBJ2-7 TRBD1 TRBV9 CASSPSGTDYEQYF TGTGCCAGCAGCCCCTCCGGGACAGACTACGAGCAGTACTTC
once TRBJ2-4 . TRBV6-5 CASSYGGQLNIQYF TGTGCCAGCAGTTACGGGGGGCAGTTAAACATTCAGTACTTC
. TRBJ2-6 TRBD2 TRBV14 CASSHLGPGLVDSGANVLTF TGTGCCAGCAGCCACTTGGGACCGGGACTAGTCGACTCTGGGGCCAACGTCCTGACTTTC
. TRBJ2-1 TRBD1 TRBV4-1 CASSPSTSRQGGQFF TGCGCCAGCAGCCCATCTACATCCAGACAGGGCGGGCAGTTCTTC
. TRBJ2-7 . TRBV5-8 CASSLDGVSDYEQYF TGTGCCAGCAGCTTGGATGGGGTTTCGGATTACGAGCAGTACTTC
once TRBJ1-4 TRBD1 TRBV15 CATSRGQGSNEKLFF TGTGCCACCAGCAGAGGACAGGGAAGCAATGAAAAACTGTTTTTT
. TRBJ1-5 TRBD1 TRBV27 CASSNRGYSNQPQHF TGTGCCAGCAGTAACAGGGGGTATAGCAATCAGCCCCAGCATTTT
. TRBJ2-5 . TRBV7-9 CASSLAGLEKTQYF TGTGCCAGCAGCTTAGCCGGACTCGAAAAGACCCAGTACTTC
. TRBJ2-2 . TRBV5-6 CASSPPGSNTGELFF TGTGCCAGCAGCCCACCCGGGTCGAACACCGGGGAGCTGTTTTTT
. TRBJ1-4 TRBD1 TRBV25-1 CASTGDRGVEKLFF TGTGCCAGCACCGGGGACAGGGGCGTCGAAAAACTGTTTTTT
. TRBJ2-1 . TRBV11-2 CASSYRLGGTTYNEQFF TGTGCCAGCAGCTACAGACTGGGCGGGACGACGTACAATGAGCAGTTCTTC
. TRBJ1-1 . TRBV5-1 CASSLGNMNTEAFF TGCGCCAGCAGCTTGGGTAATATGAACACTGAAGCTTTCTTT
. TRBJ1-5 . TRBV6-1 CASSTPGYVQPQHF TGTGCCAGCAGTACACCAGGGTATGTGCAGCCCCAGCATTTT
. TRBJ2-3 TRBD2 TRBV7-9 CASSSRAGGTADTQYF TGTGCCAGCAGCTCCAGGGCGGGGGGGACCGCAGATACGCAGTATTTT
once TRBJ2-1 TRBD1 TRBV9 CASSAYLGQGMIYNEQFF TGTGCCAGCAGCGCTTACCTTGGACAGGGAATGATCTACAATGAGCAGTTCTTC
. TRBJ2-3 TRBD2 TRBV9 CASSVAIAGPTDTQYF TGTGCCAGCAGCGTAGCCATAGCGGGACCCACAGATACGCAGTATTTT
. TRBJ1-4 TRBD1 TRBV30 CAWSPGTGNEKLFF TGTGCCTGGAGTCCCGGGACAGGGAATGAAAAACTGTTTTTT
. TRBJ1-5 . TRBV11-2 CASSLFTGNQPQHF TGTGCCAGCAGCTTGTTTACAGGGAATCAGCCCCAGCATTTT
. TRBJ2-2 . TRBV27 CASSYILRGFKAGELFF TGTGCCAGCAGTTACATCCTGAGGGGATTTAAGGCCGGGGAGCTGTTTTTT
. TRBJ1-2 . TRBV6-6 CASSMGGGLNYGYTF TGTGCCAGCAGTATGGGGGGGGGACTTAACTATGGCTACACCTTC
. TRBJ1-2 . TRBV24-1 CATSDTGGVYGYTF TGTGCCACCAGTGATACCGGAGGGGTCTATGGCTACACCTTC
once TRBJ1-6 TRBD1 TRBV6-1 CASSVDRGFMTDSPLHF TGTGCCAGCAGTGTTGACAGGGGGTTTATGACGGATTCACCCCTCCACTTT
. TRBJ1-5 . TRBV5-6 CASSLGTARLQPQHF TGTGCCAGCAGCTTGGGGACAGCCAGGTTGCAGCCCCAGCATTTT
. TRBJ1-5 . TRBV7-2 CASSLVGTGNQPQHF TGTGCCAGCAGCTTAGTTGGGACTGGCAATCAGCCCCAGCATTTT
. TRBJ2-2 . TRBV7-9 CASSLLGQGPRELFF TGTGCCAGCAGCTTACTAGGCCAGGGACCCCGGGAGCTGTTTTTT
. TRBJ2-1 . TRBV28 CASSFNYNEQFF TGTGCCAGCAGCTTTAACTACAATGAGCAGTTCTTC
. TRBJ1-5 . TRBV27 CASSLWGQPQHF TGTGCCAGCAGTTTATGGGGTCAGCCCCAGCATTTT
. TRBJ1-2 TRBD1 TRBV19 CASSRRRTGGYGYTF TGTGCCAGTAGTCGTCGAAGGACAGGAGGCTATGGCTACACCTTC
. TRBJ2-7 TRBD2 TRBV11-2 CASSVHRRENGENEQYF TGTGCCAGCAGCGTACACCGGCGGGAGAACGGGGAGAACGAGCAGTACTTC
. TRBJ2-6 . TRBV28 CASIQGEQPPSGANVLTF TGTGCCAGCATCCAGGGCGAACAGCCTCCCTCTGGGGCCAACGTCCTGACTTTC
. TRBJ2-5 . TRBV3-1/TRBV3-2 CASTQDTGLPESLGYF TGTGCCAGCACCCAGGACACCGGGCTACCCGAATCGTTAGGGTACTTC
once TRBJ2-7 . TRBV6-5 CASSYTETYEQYF TGTGCCAGCAGTTATACAGAAACCTACGAGCAGTACTTC
. TRBJ1-2 TRBD1 TRBV29-1 CSVRTGGYGYTF TGCAGCGTCCGGACAGGGGGTTATGGCTACACCTTC
. TRBJ1-3 . TRBV11-2 CASSLGLTSGNTIYF TGTGCCAGCAGCTTAGGGCTGACCTCTGGAAACACCATATATTTT
. TRBJ2-2 . TRBV24-1 CATMQDLNTGELFF TGTGCCACCATGCAGGACCTAAACACCGGGGAGCTGTTTTTT
. TRBJ1-2 . TRBV28 CASSIQGKSGYTF TGTGCCAGCAGTATACAGGGCAAGAGTGGCTACACCTTC
once TRBJ1-1 . TRBV27 CASSLRGRGVNTEAFF TGTGCCAGCAGTTTACGAGGTCGGGGGGTGAACACTGAAGCTTTCTTT
once TRBJ1-1 . TRBV25-1 CASSEFERMGGNTEAFF TGTGCCAGCAGTGAATTCGAGAGGATGGGGGGGAACACTGAAGCTTTCTTT
. TRBJ2-1 . TRBV10-3 CAISKSGTEYNEQFF TGTGCCATCTCCAAATCCGGGACCGAGTACAATGAGCAGTTCTTC
. TRBJ1-1 . TRBV10-3 CAITAGTEAFF TGTGCCATCACCGCGGGGACTGAAGCTTTCTTT
. TRBJ1-2 . TRBV6-5 CATAKGAREGYTF TGTGCCACCGCAAAAGGGGCACGGGAAGGCTACACCTTC
once TRBJ2-7 TRBD1 TRBV30 CAWSAGQVYEQYF TGTGCCTGGAGTGCGGGACAGGTCTACGAGCAGTACTTC
. TRBJ2-5 . TRBV7-2 CASSLLTIGETQYF TGTGCCAGCAGCCTTCTCACTATAGGGGAGACCCAGTACTTC
. TRBJ1-2 . TRBV6-5 CASTRVPEGYTF TGTGCCAGCACTAGGGTACCGGAGGGCTACACCTTC